This paragraph reports one T cell receptor (beta chain). This clonotype was counted between two and nine times. Its antigen has not been determined. No much larger clone exists at a distance of one base, and base qualities are not known. The germline ends are 28 bases apart after V is trimmed by 5 bases and J by 3 bases. For CDR1 and CDR2, the germline V gene lists SGHTA and FQGNSA. The CDR3 runs 19 residues from the cysteine to the phenylalanine. Only the CDR3 region is kept as DNA, spanning 57 bases read in frame from base 1. The approximately 39 donors, aged 6 to 90 years, were systemically healthy Caucasian individuals from Russia. Each donor gave roughly 9.5 milliliters of peripheral blood, collected into EDTA-treated Vacutainer tubes. Ficoll-Paque density-gradient centrifugation was used to isolate PBMCs, with at least 7 million per sample. Trizol reagent was used to extract total RNA from PBMCs, with at least 5.5 micrograms per sample. For every donor, flow cytometry on a PBMC aliquot measured the percentage of naive CD45RAhigh/CD27high T cells.

This specimen comes from a study of blood T cells in healthy people across ages (dated by TCRdb to the mid-2010s). Background for the entire study: In model experiments, roughly one uniquely barcoded TCR beta cDNA molecule per two T cells was captured by template switching. Donors were grouped into four age groups: young (average roughly 15 years), middle-aged (39), aged (approximately 67) and long-lived (about 90). The study measured age-related changes in TCR beta repertoire diversity using deep sequencing normalized with unique cDNA molecular identifiers. To avoid experimental bias, donors of different ages were spread randomly across the sequencing lanes. The study analyzed two additional independent replicas of 1 million unique cDNA reads from the same blood draw for two donors, one aged 18 to 30 and one aged 80 or older. Study-wide findings and limitations: The percentage of naive T cells measured by flow cytometry correlated strongly with observed TCR beta diversity. Because the CMV infection status of the donors was unknown, age-related changes in expanded clonotypes may potentially have been confounded. Estimates of total diversity based on one million sequenced T cells were regarded as lower bounds and as underestimates. The long-lived group showed more naive CD4+ T cells, fewer expanded clones and increased TCR diversity than the aged group, suggesting age selection. Bulk unsorted PBMC profiling prevented conclusive comparison of naive and antigen-experienced compartments. Observed TCR beta diversity per million T cells fell roughly linearly with age, and a significant reduction was already apparent by age around 44.

Libraries were built with 5' RACE. The sequencing machine was an Illumina HiSeq 2500. A second about 7 to 12 cycle PCR used a sample-barcoded 5' primer and a J-beta primer mix. Each TCR beta cDNA molecule received a unique molecular identifier from a template-switch 5' adaptor carrying 12 random nucleotides. At least 2.5 million CDR3-containing paired-end reads were obtained from each sample. All of the RNA was converted into first-strand cDNA using the Mint cDNA synthesis kit, with a TRBC-specific oligonucleotide serving as the primer. After uracil-DNA glycosylase treatment, a first 18-cycle PCR used universal primers M1SS and BC2_uni_R on all cDNA. Under the source paper's analysis protocol: For normalization, 1 million high-quality reads, each with a distinct molecular identifier, were randomly selected from each sample. Instead of being binned into consensus sequences, reads with shared molecular identifiers were discarded. MiTCR, run with a Q25 quality threshold and the strictest error-elimination algorithm, handled CDR3 identification, clonotype clustering and error correction. A nonparametric unseen species model with Euler transformation was used to estimate lower-bound total TCR beta diversity. TCRdb itself trimmed the public reads at Q25 with fastp, ran MiXCR and retained productive beta chains. One record per CDR3 amino acid sequence lists the most common genes and DNA. These V and J calls originate from TCRdb's pipeline instead of the authors' own analysis. For this sample there are about 640,000 distinct CDR3 sequences; 40% to 45% appear just once. Of the sample, around 30% falls within the top ten clones.

This receptor was identified in a man older than 75 in good health. Here the chain combines TRBV7-2 and TRBJ1-1; the best D guess is TRBD1, with 6 bases matching. The source material was blood. This receptor carries the CDR3 CASSPYRGGRVFGDTEAFF. At the DNA level, the sequence is TGTGCCAGCAGCCCCTATCGCGGGGGGCGCGTTTTCGGGGACACTGAAGCTTTCTTT.